This T cell receptor beta chain was found in a study of T cells in localized non-small cell lung cancer. Study-wide findings and caveats: Investigators sequenced only a single tumor region, leaving heterogeneity possible.

Comment on this clone: The antigen is undetermined.

The CDR3 is 13 residues long. Germline CDR1 reads SGHTA; CDR2 reads FQGNSA. V was clipped by 4 bases and J by 10 bases; unmatched bases: 9. The protocol was immunoSEQ multiplex PCR, while the TCRdb copy is restricted to in-frame clones and leaves out a portion. The repertoire holds 25,000 to 35,000 clones, with around 94% as singletons. The chain carries TRBV7-2 and TRBJ1-1; TRBD1 aligns across 7 bases. The sequencing here drew on peripheral blood, taken before any cancer treatment. This receptor was identified in a woman aged 35 to 69 with stage I lung adenocarcinoma. The CDR3 loop reads CASSSHRGPGAFF. CDR3 DNA: TGTGCCAGCAGCTCCCACAGGGGTCCAGGAGCTTTCTTT.